This T cell receptor beta chain was recovered during a study of blood T cell repertoires in COVID-19 (dated by TCRdb to 2018 to 2020). Turning to the overall study: The collaborator samples originated in the United States, Italy and Spain and spanned the acute and convalescent phases of COVID-19. Deeply sampled blood TCRbeta repertoires from subjects exposed to, actively infected with, or recovered from COVID-19 were included in the dataset. Samples came from the ongoing ImmuneRACE study (first 160 participants) plus 1,254 subjects from 6 global collaborators. The prospective study material was composed of cDNA or gDNA derived from T cells, B-cell-depleted T cells, or PBMCs. Where available, HLA class I and class II types were obtained from metadata supplied by the sample provider rather than from assay-based typing. The repertoires were made available in a free public database intended to serve as a resource for research on the immune response to SARS-CoV-2. Nearly every sample came with metadata listing a de-identified subject ID, COVID-19 status, age in years and sex. Study-wide conclusions, independent of this receptor: How much clinical and demographic metadata was included differed by source and by participant, and the metadata was provided uncurated.

The immunoSEQ Assay, a bias-controlled multiplex PCR, was used to amplify TCRbeta CDR3 regions from genomic DNA. The paper's data handling went like this. Within the assay, amplification of reference gene primers was used to estimate how many nucleated cells each sample contained. To quantify the absolute abundance of each unique TCRbeta CDR3 rearrangement, sequence reads were collapsed and filtered. Productive Simpson clonality was computed per sample as the square root of Simpson's diversity index over productive rearrangements. TCRdb holds this immuneACCESS table with in-frame rearrangements only. Some clones are missing; in checked studies, unresolved V genes explain under half, and the rest has no known cause. Clone size and V and J calls were adopted from that table, with D and trimming inferred from the DNA. In this sample the table shows fewer than 600,000 clones, around 87% of which occur a single time. The ten largest make up approximately 1.8% of the sample.

In the prospective study, participants were about 18 to 95 years old, resided in 24 geographic areas of the United States, and were enrolled through a virtual design. In the prospective study, cohorts were assigned on the basis of participant-reported clinical history obtained from a screening survey and a study questionnaire. ImmuneRACE Cohort 3 recovered participants were defined by two consecutive negative NP/OP PCR tests, healthcare professional clearance, or symptom resolution. Each participant in the prospective study had whole blood, serum and a nasopharyngeal or oropharyngeal swab collected by mobile phlebotomists. Over a roughly two-month period, participants in the prospective study had the option of providing additional blood draws and questionnaires. Before DNA extraction, blood samples from the prospective study were shipped at room temperature or frozen. Measured from the cysteine to the phenylalanine, the CDR3 is 16 residues long. Here the CDR3 DNA is all that survives: 48 bases in frame from base 1.

A note on this clone: This clone's antigen is unknown. No base quality values were provided; no much bigger clone lies one nucleotide off.

The chain is made from TRBV21-1 and TRBJ2-5; the listed D gene, TRBD1, was not tested against the DNA. TRBV21-1 is marked as a pseudogene. The material sequenced was PBMCs or T cells enriched from blood (not recorded which). This clonotype was sampled from a woman in her thirties or forties who had recovered from COVID-19. The nucleotide sequence is given as TGTGCCAGCAGCAAAGTGACCCGGGACAGGGGAGAGACCCAGTACTTC. Its translation is CASSKVTRDRGETQYF.